This TCR beta chain originates from a study of Graves' ophthalmopathy and Graves' hyperthyroidism (dated by TCRdb to 2016 to 2018). The study in broad terms: Peripheral blood samples were taken at the time of initial diagnosis, before any treatment was given. The study used TCR beta repertoire signatures to distinguish Graves' ophthalmopathy from Graves' hyperthyroidism and to predict progression to ophthalmopathy. In total, 135 blood samples were TCR-sequenced: approximately 40 ophthalmopathy, under 80 hyperthyroidism and roughly 17 hyperthyroidism-to-ophthalmopathy patients. To explore V-J signatures distinguishing ophthalmopathy from hyperthyroidism, a discovery set of around 97 patients (around 44 ophthalmopathy, 57 stable hyperthyroidism) was enrolled. An independent validation cohort comprised roughly 20 hyperthyroidism patients and around 16 patients who later progressed from hyperthyroidism to ophthalmopathy. In over 5 hyperthyroidism patients, the T-cell repertoire of thyroid tissue was compared with the T-cell repertoire of blood. Following sample collection, hyperthyroidism patients were given methimazole at a starting dose of 30 mg daily, and ophthalmopathy patients were given high-dose intravenous methylprednisolone. The 95 to 100 discovery patients were randomly divided into training and test sets at a 7:3 ratio.

General conclusions and limits of the study: No statistical method was used to predetermine the sample size, and group allocation was not hidden from the investigators. In cross-validation, the 13-signature model distinguished ophthalmopathy from stable hyperthyroidism with approximately 90% sensitivity and around 81% specificity, while in the test set the corresponding values were about 80% and 75%. Most expanded thyroid clonotypes with a frequency above 0.001 also appeared in blood, which suggests that blood repertoires may reflect the immune response in the thyroid. In validation, the model predicted ophthalmopathy progression with 70.59% sensitivity and about 77% specificity; about a dozen predicted patients were CT-confirmed with GO in a median of 6.5 months.

Patients with ophthalmopathy had moderately to severely active disease, with a Clinical Activity Score of 3 or more, a NOSPECS grade of 4 or more, and a disease duration of less than 3 months. Patients with other autoimmune diseases, uncontrolled infections, pregnancy or lactation were excluded from the study. Diagnosis was based on clinical symptoms, serum thyroxine, TRAb, thyroid ultrasound and orbital computed tomography. PBMCs were isolated from more than 8 ml of fresh peripheral blood by Ficoll-Paque density gradient centrifugation. Trizol reagent was used to extract the total RNA, and its quality was then checked on an Agilent 2100 Bioanalyzer. The junction shows trimming of 5 bases on V and 4 bases on J, plus 12 bases between the germline ends. Taken from the germline V gene, the CDR1 and CDR2 loops are MNHNS and SASEGT. CDR3 length: 13 amino acids, cysteine to phenylalanine. Left in the record is the CDR3 DNA by itself, 39 bases read in frame from the first base.

This clonotype occurred a few times. Its antigen is not yet known. The sample holds no much larger clone one base away, and base qualities are not on file. For repertoire sequencing, TCR beta CDR3 regions were amplified from RNA transcripts. The first round of RT-PCR was done with HTBI primers and the Qiagen OneStep RT-PCR kit, and was followed by a second round of multiplex PCR, then size selection and purification. The libraries underwent paired-end sequencing with 100 bp reads on an Illumina HiSeq2000. In the source study's methods: SOAPnuke was used to process the reads, removing any read that contained adapters or uncalled bases, had a mean Phred below 15, or lacked an exact match to the constant primer or identifier. COPE v1.2.5 was used to merge the high-quality paired reads. Unique nucleotide sequences were defined as clonotypes and aligned to IMGT TRB V, D and J references using MiTCR v1.1. Analysis was restricted to V-J combinations with a frequency above 0.0001, which covered roughly 99% of repertoires. For each V-J combination, a TCR clonal expansion and chaos score was defined as the ratio of F50 clonal expansion to chaos observed in the TCRdist matrix. Welch's t-statistics and random forest were used to reduce features to about a dozen V-J combinations, which were fed into a naive Bayes classifier. The similarity between thyroid and blood repertoires was quantified using the Morisita-Horn index. TCRdb itself trimmed the public reads at Q25 with fastp, ran MiXCR and retained productive beta chains. Every CDR3 protein is listed once, alongside the most common genes and DNA of its rows. These V and J calls originate from TCRdb's pipeline instead of the authors' own analysis. The sample includes some 160,000 distinct CDR3 sequences, with 30% to 45% observed a single time. The ten largest clones capture about 9.5% of the sample.

The chain uses TRBV6-1 and TRBJ2-7, with no confident D gene call. The sequencing input was peripheral blood. This receptor was taken from a man aged 25-40 years with Graves' ophthalmopathy. Donor details come from another sample of the same person, matched by shared clones. The DNA sequence is TGTGCCAGCAGTCTAAAGTATGCTTACGAGCAGTACTTC. It encodes CASSLKYAYEQYF.